Presented here are 20 T cell receptor beta chains from one specimen sequenced in a study of blood T cells in healthy people across ages. The second PCR ran about 6 to 11 cycles with a sample-barcoded 5' primer and J-beta primers. TCRdb ran MiXCR on the 5' RACE reads and lists one entry per CDR3 protein. Among 600,000 to 1,000,000 distinct CDR3 sequences listed, about three fifths were seen once. The sample taken for sequencing was blood. The source of these receptors is a man aged 30 to 45 in good health.

The V gene is TRBV27, the J gene TRBJ1-2; D is uncertain. Trimming left V 3 bases short and J 5 bases short, with 22 bases between. This CDR3 contains 17 residues. Germline V gene data show CDR1 as MNHEY and CDR2 as SMNVEV (reference sequence). DNA for the CDR3: TGTGCCAGCAGTTTTGGGCGGTGGCCAAATTTGGTTTATGGCTACACCTTC. The encoded protein is CASSFGRWPNLVYGYTF.

The chain is built from TRBV28 and TRBJ1-6, with D perhaps matching TRBD1 (6 bases). V was clipped by 7 bases and J by 1 base, with 14 bases between them. CDR1 is MDHEN and CDR2 is SYDVKM in the germline V gene. The CDR3 length is 16 residues. The CDR3 nucleotides read TGTGCCAGCACAGGAACACAGGGATCCTATAATTCACCCCTCCACTTT. This sequence encodes CASTGTQGSYNSPLHF.

This clonotype came up a few times. The chain recombines TRBV7-9 with TRBJ2-3, with 12 bases lining up with TRBD2. The CDR3 covers 16 residues. J was trimmed by 4 bases and V by 6 bases; bases with no gene match: 8. The germline gives CDR1 SEHNR, CDR2 FQNEAQ (reference sequence). In nucleotides, the CDR3 is TGTGCCAGCAGTCCAACTAGCGGGGGGATTGCAGATACGCAGTATTTT. Protein: CASSPTSGGIADTQYF.

The chain couples TRBV9 to TRBJ2-4, with 11 positions matching TRBD2. Germline CDR1 reads SGDLS; CDR2 reads YYNGEE. The CDR3 is 13 residues long. V shed 5 bases and J 8 bases; nucleotides not matched to a gene: 3. The CDR3: CASSDSGGDIQYF. The CDR3 DNA reads as TGTGCCAGCAGTGATAGCGGGGGGGACATTCAGTACTTC.

The V and J genes are TRBV10-3 and TRBJ2-4; D might be TRBD1 (6 bases). The DNA end is more similar to TRBJ2-7, so the J call may be wrong. Germline V gives CDR1 ENHRY, CDR2 SYGVKD. This CDR3 has 14 amino acids. CDR3 in DNA: TGTGCCATCAGTTCCGGGACACCAGCCTACGAGCAGTACTTC. Translation gives CAISSGTPAYEQYF.

This chain uses TRBV3-1 with TRBJ1-2; D possibly corresponds to TRBD1 (5 bases). V was clipped by 5 bases and J by 8 bases, with 21 bases between them. The CDR3 spans 15 residues. Germline V gene sequence: CDR1 LGHDT, CDR2 YNNKEL (reference sequence). The CDR3 sequence: CASSSEASIRDGYTF. CDR3 DNA sequence: TGTGCCAGCAGCTCAGAAGCCAGCATCAGGGACGGCTACACCTTC.

In its sample, this clonotype was seen many times. The V call is TRBV7-2, the J call TRBJ2-5, with 7 bases fitting TRBD2. This CDR3 spans 12 amino acids. Looked up from germline, CDR1 is SGHTA and CDR2 is FQGNSA. V gave up 5 bases and J gave up 5 bases; unmatched junction bases: 2. This chain's CDR3 is CASSRDYETQYF. The CDR3, as DNA: TGTGCCAGCAGCCGGGACTATGAGACCCAGTACTTC.

This clonotype showed up just a few times. The chain carries TRBV3-1 and TRBJ2-3, with D perhaps TRBD2 (6 bases). Germline lookup yields CDR1 LGHDT and CDR2 YNNKEL (reference sequence). The CDR3 runs to 16 residues. V lost 0 bases and J 1 base, leaving 11 bases between the germline ends. As DNA, the CDR3 is TGTGCCAGCAGCCAAGAGGGGGGTCAACGCACAGATACGCAGTATTTT. Protein: CASSQEGGQRTDTQYF.

This clonotype was recorded a few times. The genes are TRBV24-1 and TRBJ1-5; D unclear. The germline V gene encodes CDR1 KGHDR and CDR2 SFDVKD. Trimming removed 0 bases at V and 1 base at J, with 3 bases between. The CDR3 has 14 residues. The CDR3: CATSDLQSNQPQHF. CDR3 in DNA: TGTGCCACCAGTGATTTGCAAAGCAATCAGCCCCAGCATTTT.

The gene calls are TRBV12-3 or TRBV12-4 and TRBJ2-2, with D possibly TRBD1 on 6 matching bases. CDR3 length: 16 amino acids. V lost 3 bases and J 4 bases, leaving 15 bases between the germline ends. This CDR3 reads CASSLGTGTLTGELFF. The CDR3 nucleotides read TGTGCCAGCAGTTTGGGAACCGGGACACTCACCGGGGAGCTGTTTTTT.

This chain connects TRBV28 to TRBJ2-7; D is uncertain. Trimming pared 4 bases from V and 4 bases from J, leaving 14 bases between. The germline V gene has CDR1 MDHEN and CDR2 SYDVKM. There are 14 residues in the CDR3. CDR3 in DNA: TGTGCCAGCAGTTGGGCTGGCGTTAGATACGAGCAGTACTTC. It translates to CASSWAGVRYEQYF. Full variable domain (missing parts from reference TRBV28 and TRBJ2-7): DVKVTQSSRYLVKRTGEKVFLECVQDMDHENMFWYRQDPGLGLRLIYFSYDVKMKEKGDIPEGYSVSREKKERFSLILESASTNQTSMYLCASSWAGVRYEQYFGPGTRLTVT.

In its sample, this clonotype was seen once. The gene calls are TRBV7-2 and TRBJ2-2, with 10 bases matching TRBD2. The CDR3 has 18 amino acids. Germline trimming cut 0 bases from V and 1 base from J; bases unmatched to any gene: 5. Germline V gives CDR1 SGHTA, CDR2 FQGNSA. CDR3 coding DNA: TGTGCCAGCAGCTTAGCCCCTAGCGGGAGTAGGAACACCGGGGAGCTGTTTTTT. Translated: CASSLAPSGSRNTGELFF.

This chain uses TRBV11-2 with TRBJ2-6; tentatively, D is TRBD1 or TRBD2 (5 bases each). This CDR3 has 11 amino acids. V was pared by 5 bases and J by 13 bases, with 9 bases between. Germline V lookup: CDR1 SGHAT, CDR2 FQNNGV. The CDR3 reads CASSGGLVLTF. The CDR3 bases are TGTGCCAGCAGCGGGGGTTTAGTCCTGACTTTC. Full variable domain (remainder filled in from reference TRBV11-2 and TRBJ2-6): EAGVAQSPRYKIIEKRQSVAFWCNPISGHATLYWYQQILGQGPKLLIQFQNNGVVDDSQLPKDRFSAERLKGVDSTLKIQPAKLEDSAVYLCASSGGLVLTFGAGSRLTVL.

The V gene is TRBV7-2, the J gene TRBJ2-7; 8 bases match TRBD2. The length of the CDR3 is 14 residues. The V gene end was trimmed by 6 bases and the J gene end by 4 bases; junction bases not matched to a gene: 8. The germline gives CDR1 SGHTA, CDR2 FQGNSA. CDR3 protein: CASRQLASGYEQYF. CDR3 DNA: TGTGCCAGCAGGCAGTTGGCTAGCGGGTACGAGCAGTACTTC.

The chain's CDR3 is CAISESTDEQYF. The CDR3 DNA reads as TGTGCCATCAGTGAGTCGACGGACGAGCAGTACTTC. The genes are TRBV10-3 and TRBJ2-7; D unresolved. Germline lookup yields CDR1 ENHRY and CDR2 SYGVKD. The CDR3 totals 12 residues. The V end was cut by 0 bases, the J end by 5 bases, with 5 bases between.

This sequence joins TRBV20-1 and TRBJ2-7; the D gene is possibly TRBD1 (6 bases). The length of the CDR3 is 17 residues. Trimming removed 0 bases from V and 0 bases from J, with 18 bases in between. Germline V gene lookup returns CDR1 DFQATT and CDR2 SNEGSKA (reference sequence). CDR3 sequence (DNA): TGCAGTGCTAGAGATATAGTTCGCACAGGGAGCTCCTACGAGCAGTACTTC. Translated, it gives CSARDIVRTGSSYEQYF.

As DNA, the CDR3 is TGTGCCAGCAGTCCGGGGGGGACCGATGCCGGGGAGCTGTTTTTT. It specifies CASSPGGTDAGELFF. The V gene is TRBV11-3, the J gene TRBJ2-2; 8 nucleotides agree with TRBD2. Unmatched junction bases numbered 9, after V lost 6 bases and J lost 6 bases. This CDR3 is 15 amino acids long. CDR1 SGHNT and CDR2 YENEEA come from the germline V gene.

The V call is TRBV12-3 or TRBV12-4, the J call TRBJ2-5; D gene unclear. CDR3 length: 13 amino acids. The germline V and J ends were trimmed by 8 bases and 3 bases, with 13 bases remaining between them. CDR3 residues: CASGTGQEETQYF. The CDR3 DNA follows: TGTGCCAGCGGAACCGGGCAAGAAGAGACCCAGTACTTC.

The V gene is TRBV7-6, the J gene TRBJ2-5; D call uncertain. V was pared by 2 bases and J by 3 bases, with 10 bases between. The CDR3 totals 14 residues. Germline CDR1 SGHVS, CDR2 FNYEAQ. CDR3 DNA sequence: TGTGCCAGCAGCTTAATCGGCGGAGAAGAGACCCAGTACTTC. Encoded protein: CASSLIGGEETQYF.

This clonotype was observed a handful of times. The chain carries TRBV7-9 and TRBJ1-1; perhaps TRBD1 as D (5 bases). V was shortened by 5 bases and J by 8 bases, with 15 bases between the two germline ends. CDR1 SEHNR and CDR2 FQNEAQ come from the germline V gene (reference sequence). There are 13 residues in the CDR3. Written as DNA, the CDR3 is TGTGCCAGCAGCACGCGGGGGACTGGGGAAGCTTTCTTT. It codes for CASSTRGTGEAFF.